The rows below give T cell receptor beta chains drawn from one sample of a study of shared clonotypes between healthy human individuals. The table came from immunoSEQ multiplex PCR; TCRdb's copy has only in-frame clones and leaves some out. The table records fewer than 650,000 clones, roughly 79% of them present only once. Sequencing used PBMCs. The receptors stem from a woman in her thirties or forties in good health. Some clones in this sample may be carry-over from other donors' samples. Each CDR3 is given with its conserved first and last residue. The order of the fields is J gene, V gene, CDR3 protein.

>TRBJ1-2|TRBV14
CASSQITGAGYTF
>TRBJ2-5|TRBV10-2
CASSESKGLAGRGETQYF
>TRBJ2-7|TRBV28
CASSLGQGSYEQYF
>TRBJ1-5|TRBV6-6
CASSPGTVGNQPQHF
>TRBJ2-1|TRBV10-3
CAIAWDYLGEQFF
>TRBJ1-2|TRBV6-1
CASSEDRVGYGYTF
>TRBJ1-4|TRBV5-1
CASSFGGTNEKLFF
>TRBJ2-7|TRBV5-5
CASRPPGQGYEQYF
>TRBJ2-6|TRBV30
CAWHWGTELSGANVLTF
>TRBJ2-5|TRBV5-6
CASSPGLAQPQETQYF
>TRBJ2-7|TRBV19
CASSIGSGPSYEQYF
>TRBJ1-4|TRBV28
CASSPPSDPGKLFF
>TRBJ1-2|TRBV28
CASRTEAPYGYTF
>TRBJ1-1|TRBV7-2
CASSLGLTGYTEAFF
>TRBJ2-7|TRBV6-5
CASRLGLAGGGEQYF
>TRBJ1-1|TRBV5-1
CASSRDSGGTEAFF
>TRBJ1-1|TRBV5-4
CASSLAREHTEAFF
>TRBJ2-4|TRBV4-3
CASSRGDLGDRGEENIQYF
>TRBJ2-3|TRBV18
CASSPELDTQYF
>TRBJ2-5|TRBV15
CATSRDLGETQYF
>TRBJ1-1|TRBV4-2
CASSQEGGAGNTEAFF
>TRBJ2-3|TRBV5-6
CASSLGGTQYF
>TRBJ1-2|TRBV27
CASSLGTGYYGYTF
>TRBJ2-7|TRBV6-1
CASSETTSSYEQYF
>TRBJ1-5|TRBV7-9
CASHSRGKYSNQPQHF